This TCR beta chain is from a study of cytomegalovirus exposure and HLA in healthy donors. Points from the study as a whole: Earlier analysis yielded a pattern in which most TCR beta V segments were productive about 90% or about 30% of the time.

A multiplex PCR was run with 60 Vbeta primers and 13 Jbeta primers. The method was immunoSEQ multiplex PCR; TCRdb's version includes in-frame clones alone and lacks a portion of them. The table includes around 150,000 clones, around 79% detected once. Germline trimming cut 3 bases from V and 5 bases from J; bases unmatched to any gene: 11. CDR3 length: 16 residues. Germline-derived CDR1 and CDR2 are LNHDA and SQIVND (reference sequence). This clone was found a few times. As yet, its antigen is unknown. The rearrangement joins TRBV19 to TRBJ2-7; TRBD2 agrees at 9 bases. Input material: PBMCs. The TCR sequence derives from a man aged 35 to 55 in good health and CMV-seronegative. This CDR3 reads CASSMWGLAGRNEQYF. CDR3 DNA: TGTGCCAGTAGTATGTGGGGCCTAGCGGGAAGGAACGAGCAGTACTTC.